Presented here are 28 T cell receptor beta chains from one specimen sequenced in a study of OX40 agonist ivuxolimab in advanced cancers. Sequenced by immunoSEQ multiplex PCR; TCRdb stores in-frame clones only, minus some. The profile shows about 22,000 clones, approximately 83% of them singletons. Source: CD4+ or CD8+ T cells sorted from blood, taken in a trial of the OX40 agonist ivuxolimab. The receptors come from an adult with an advanced solid tumor such as melanoma, head and neck, liver or kidney cancer.

The V gene is TRBV7-8, the J gene TRBJ1-5, with 9 bases matching TRBD1. V lost 5 bases to trimming and J lost 7 bases; unmatched junction nucleotides: 9. CDR1 is SGHVS, CDR2 FQNEAQ, per germline. The CDR3 is 15 residues long. Here the CDR3 reads CASSPLDRGGQPQHF. CDR3 DNA sequence: TGTGCCAGCAGCCCCTTGGACAGGGGTGGACAGCCCCAGCATTTT.

The chain recombines TRBV7-9 with TRBJ2-5; 13 nucleotides line up with TRBD2. The CDR3 contains 16 residues. Looked up from germline, CDR1 is SEHNR and CDR2 is FQNEAQ (reference sequence). With 5 bases clipped from V and 2 bases from J, the junction kept 5 bases outside the gene matches. The CDR3 spells CASSQGTSGKQETQYF. The CDR3 bases are TGTGCCAGCAGCCAAGGGACTAGCGGGAAACAAGAGACCCAGTACTTC.

The CDR3 sequence: CASSSGGSNEKLFF. The CDR3 DNA follows: TGTGCCAGCAGCTCAGGGGGGTCTAATGAAAAACTGTTTTTT. The chain has TRBV9 and TRBJ1-4, with 7 bases that match TRBD1. This CDR3 has 14 amino acids. V shed 4 bases and J 3 bases; nucleotides not matched to a gene: 3. CDR1 SGDLS and CDR2 YYNGEE come from the germline V gene.

CDR3 coding DNA: TGTGCCAGCAGCTCCCCCGGGACTACCGAGCAGTACTTC. Encoded protein: CASSSPGTTEQYF. The rearrangement links TRBV7-9 to TRBJ2-7, with TRBD2 matching 7 bases. Looked up from germline, CDR1 is SEHNR and CDR2 is FQNEAQ (reference sequence). The ends lost 4 bases at V and 6 bases at J; junction bases unmatched: 6. CDR3 length: 13 residues. Filled out from reference TRBV7-9 and TRBJ2-7, the complete variable domain reads DTGVSQNPRHKITKRGQNVTFRCDPISEHNRLYWYRQTLGQGPEFLTYFQNEAQLEKSRLLSDRFSAERPKGSFSTLEIQRTEQGDSAMYLCASSSPGTTEQYFGPGTRLTVT.

This clone was counted a single time. V is TRBV5-4 and J is TRBJ2-7; D possibly corresponds to TRBD1 (6 bases). The CDR3 is made up of 18 amino acids. V shed 0 bases and J shed 5 bases, with 24 bases lying between them. Germline V gene sequence: CDR1 SGHNT, CDR2 YYREEE (reference sequence). CDR3 loop: CASSLGVAQGLIGDEQYF. CDR3 nucleotides: TGTGCCAGCAGCTTGGGAGTGGCTCAGGGGCTGATCGGGGACGAGCAGTACTTC.

V is TRBV6-5 and J is TRBJ1-3; no firm D call. The germline V gene has CDR1 MNHEY and CDR2 SVGAGI. The CDR3 sequence is 15 residues long. Trimming pared 0 bases from V and 0 bases from J, leaving 6 bases between. The CDR3 DNA reads as TGTGCCAGCAGTTACTCCAGCGTCTCTGGAAACACCATATATTTT. It translates to CASSYSSVSGNTIYF.

This chain connects TRBV5-1 to TRBJ2-7, with no clear D. CDR3 length: 14 residues. Per germline, CDR1 SGHRS and CDR2 YFSETQ. V was shortened by 4 bases and J by 3 bases, with 14 bases between the two germline ends. CDR3 amino acids: CASSLEDALYEQYF. CDR3 DNA: TGCGCCAGCAGCCTTGAGGACGCCCTCTACGAGCAGTACTTC. The full variable domain, with the rest looked up from reference TRBV5-1 and TRBJ2-7, is KAGVTQTPRYLIKTRGQQVTLSCSPISGHRSVSWYQQTPGQGLQFLFEYFSETQRNKGNFPGRFSGRQFSNSRSEMNVSTLELGDSALYLCASSLEDALYEQYFGPGTRLTVT.

The gene calls are TRBV12-5 and TRBJ1-1; D is unresolved. The V end lost 0 bases, the J end lost 5 bases, and 13 bases lay between the germline ends. The CDR3 consists of 15 residues. Germline V gene sequence: CDR1 LGHNT, CDR2 FRNRAP. CDR3 in DNA: TGTGCTAGTGGTTTGGTAATAGGTGGTAGGACTGAAGCTTTCTTT. This encodes CASGLVIGGRTEAFF.

The genes are TRBV19 and TRBJ1-4, with D perhaps matching TRBD1 (6 bases). Trimming shortened V by 11 bases and J by 0 bases, and 19 bases separated the two germline ends. CDR1 and CDR2 (germline): LNHDA, SQIVND (reference sequence). The CDR3 contains 16 residues. In nucleotides, the CDR3 is TGTGCCCTAAGGGGGGGAGGGCGAACAACTAATGAAAAACTGTTTTTT. Protein: CALRGGGRTTNEKLFF. Drawing the rest from reference TRBV19 and TRBJ1-4, the complete variable domain is DGGITQSPKYLFRKEGQNVTLSCEQNLNHDAMYWYRQDPGQGLRLIYYSQIVNDFQKGDIAEGYSVSREKKESFPLTVTSAQKNPTAFYLCALRGGGRTTNEKLFFGSGTQLSVL.

V is TRBV27 and J is TRBJ2-7; TRBD1 matches 8 bases. Germline CDR1 and CDR2: MNHEY and SMNVEV (reference sequence). Trimming took 5 bases from V and 2 from J; bases not matched to a gene: 17. The CDR3 has 18 amino acids. The CDR3 nucleotides are TGTGCCAGCAGTCCTAGACAGGGGCAGGGGGGTCCCCCCTACGAGCAGTACTTC. This sequence encodes CASSPRQGQGGPPYEQYF.

This CDR3 is CASSEEGAGLLTSTDTQYF. The CDR3 DNA is TGTGCCAGCAGTGAAGAGGGAGCGGGCCTATTGACTAGCACAGATACGCAGTATTTT. The gene calls are TRBV2 and TRBJ2-3, with a tentative D call TRBD2 (6 bases). This CDR3 has 19 residues. In germline, CDR1 is SNHLY, CDR2 FYNNEI. V was cut by 1 base and J by 0 bases, with 20 bases left in between.

The chain links TRBV15 to TRBJ2-7, with TRBD1 as a possible D gene (5 bases). Deletions cut 1 base from V and 2 bases from J, with 9 bases between. This CDR3 region has 14 residues. Germline V lookup: CDR1 LNHNV, CDR2 YYDKDF (reference sequence). This chain's CDR3 is CATSRGQGTYEQYF. CDR3 DNA sequence: TGTGCCACCAGCAGAGGCCAGGGCACCTACGAGCAGTACTTC.

J is TRBJ2-3 and V is TRBV19; D possibly corresponds to TRBD1 (6 bases). The CDR3 totals 13 residues. Deletions cut 4 bases from V and 14 bases from J, with 19 bases between. Per germline, CDR1 LNHDA and CDR2 SQIVND (reference sequence). In DNA form, the CDR3 reads TGTGCCAGTAGTACTATTCAGGGGCCACAATGGTATTTT. Residues: CASSTIQGPQWYF.

This clone has a handful of counts. V and J are TRBV9 and TRBJ2-5, with D possibly matching TRBD1 (6 bases). V was trimmed by 0 bases and J by 5 bases, leaving 14 bases between them. CDR1 and CDR2 (germline): SGDLS, YYNGEE. The CDR3 loop spans 15 amino acids. The DNA of the CDR3 is TGTGCCAGCAGCGTAGCCCCCACAGGGTGGGAGACCCAGTACTTC. The encoded protein is CASSVAPTGWETQYF.

The chain links TRBV13 to TRBJ2-1, with 10 bases matching TRBD2. This CDR3 has 18 residues. Germline trimming cut 0 bases from V and 9 bases from J; bases unmatched to any gene: 14. Germline V CDR1 and CDR2: PRHDT, FYEKMQ (reference sequence). The CDR3 region is CASSLGRALAGAGREQFF. The CDR3 DNA follows: TGTGCCAGCAGCTTAGGTAGGGCTCTAGCGGGAGCGGGGCGTGAGCAGTTCTTC.

This rearrangement joins TRBV10-1 to TRBJ2-1, with D uncertain. In germline, CDR1 is WNHNN, CDR2 SYGVQD (reference sequence). V was trimmed by 4 bases and J by 5 bases, leaving 15 bases between them. The CDR3 is 15 residues long. The CDR3 DNA reads as TGCGCCAGCAGTGGCGACTCCAGGTTGGACAATGAGCAGTTCTTC. Its protein is CASSGDSRLDNEQFF.

The rearrangement uses TRBV11-2 and TRBJ2-7; tentative D call: TRBD2 (6 bases). V lost 3 bases and J lost 2, with 11 bases in between. Per the germline V gene, CDR1 is SGHAT and CDR2 is FQNNGV. The CDR3 sequence is 14 residues long. DNA of the CDR3: TGTGCCAGCAGCTTCCCCGGGAGAACCTACGAGCAGTACTTC. Translating it yields CASSFPGRTYEQYF.

This chain joins TRBV6-6 and TRBJ1-2, with TRBD1 identical over 9 bases. Trimming took 2 bases from V and 1 from J; bases not matched to a gene: 2. Germline V gene sequence: CDR1 MNHNY, CDR2 SVGAGI (reference sequence). There are 15 residues in the CDR3. The CDR3 DNA sequence: TGTGCCAGCAGTTACCGGGGACAGGGTAACTATGGCTACACCTTC. Translated: CASSYRGQGNYGYTF.

The chain combines TRBV9 with TRBJ2-3; weak D call: TRBD2 (5 bases). The V and J ends lost 0 bases and 4 bases respectively, with 15 bases between them. This CDR3 region has 16 residues. Germline V gives CDR1 SGDLS, CDR2 YYNGEE. The CDR3 loop is CASSVGWTGRADTQYF. The CDR3 nucleotides read TGTGCCAGCAGCGTAGGGTGGACGGGGAGAGCAGATACGCAGTATTTT.

The V and J genes are TRBV19 and TRBJ2-5; 10 bases line up with TRBD1. The end of the DNA aligns better with TRBJ2-7, so the J call may be wrong. Looked up from germline, CDR1 is LNHDA and CDR2 is SQIVND (reference sequence). This CDR3 contains 14 residues. The chain's CDR3 is CATLPGQGSYEQYF. The CDR3 DNA reads TGTGCCACCTTACCGGGACAGGGGTCCTACGAGCAGTACTTC.

This chain links TRBV5-1 with TRBJ1-2; TRBD1 agrees at 7 bases. Germline V lookup: CDR1 SGHRS, CDR2 YFSETQ. The CDR3 consists of 13 residues. Trimming at V came to 4 bases and at J to 2 bases, leaving 2 bases not matched to a gene. The CDR3 nucleotides read TGCGCCAGCAGCCAGGACAGGAACTATGGCTACACCTTC. Protein sequence: CASSQDRNYGYTF.

The gene calls are TRBV4-1 and TRBJ1-6, with D perhaps TRBD1 (5 bases). The CDR3 is 17 amino acids. V was pared by 0 bases and J by 6 bases, with 15 bases between. Germline V gene sequence: CDR1 MGHRA, CDR2 YSYEKL. CDR3 sequence (DNA): TGCGCCAGCAGCCAAGATCAGGCGACAGCGTTTAATTCACCCCTCCACTTT. As protein: CASSQDQATAFNSPLHF.

The chain joins TRBV27 to TRBJ2-3; the D gene is possibly TRBD2 (5 bases). CDR3 length: 16 residues. Looked up from germline, CDR1 is MNHEY and CDR2 is SMNVEV (reference sequence). V was cut by 6 bases and J by 3 bases, with 19 bases left in between. The CDR3 nucleotides are TGTGCCAGCAGATCTACCGGGGTCGATAAAACAGATACGCAGTATTTT. Amino acids: CASRSTGVDKTDTQYF.

The J gene is TRBJ2-5, the V gene TRBV7-6; D unclear. Trimming pared 4 bases from V and 4 bases from J, leaving 16 bases between. The CDR3 covers 15 residues. From germline, CDR1 is SGHVS and CDR2 FNYEAQ. CDR3 loop: CASSSTPQRGETQYF. CDR3 DNA: TGTGCCAGCAGCTCCACCCCCCAGCGAGGAGAGACCCAGTACTTC.

The V gene is TRBV7-9, the J gene TRBJ2-7; 7 positions match TRBD1. V was clipped by 3 bases and J by 3 bases; unmatched bases: 20. The CDR3 has 19 amino acids. Germline V gives CDR1 SEHNR, CDR2 FQNEAQ (reference sequence). The DNA of the CDR3 is TGTGCCAGCAGCTTTCCCCTATCCGGGACAGCAGGGAATCTCTACGAGCAGTACTTC. As protein: CASSFPLSGTAGNLYEQYF.

The CDR3 region has the DNA TGTGCCAGCAGCCGGATACCCAGCTCACAAAGTCGGGCCAACGTCCTGACTTTC. Amino acid sequence: CASSRIPSSQSRANVLTF. The V call is TRBV7-4, the J call TRBJ2-6; D is undetermined. Germline CDR1 reads SGHVT; CDR2 reads SQSDAQ. The V and J ends lost 5 bases and 5 bases respectively, with 22 bases between them. CDR3 length: 18 residues.

This chain uses TRBV9 with TRBJ1-1, with 7 bases identical to TRBD1. The V gene's germline CDR1 is SGDLS and CDR2 YYNGEE. With 0 bases clipped from V and 10 bases from J, the junction kept 9 bases outside the gene matches. The CDR3 is 14 amino acids. In DNA, the CDR3 is TGTGCCAGCAGCGTAGTCCCAGGGGGATCTGGAGCTTTCTTT. Translating it yields CASSVVPGGSGAFF.

The rearrangement links TRBV29-1 to TRBJ2-7; D might be TRBD1 or TRBD2, each matching 6 bases. The CDR3 consists of 12 residues. The germline gives CDR1 SQVTM, CDR2 ANQGSEA. Trimming took 3 bases from V and 4 from J, leaving 10 bases between them. The CDR3 nucleotides are TGCAGCGTTGACGGGGGCCGTTACGAGCAGTACTTC. It is translated as CSVDGGRYEQYF.